The sequence of this T cell receptor (beta chain) was determined in a study of cytomegalovirus exposure and HLA in healthy donors. The primer mix had 60 Vbeta and 13 Jbeta primers. Sequencing was performed with immunoSEQ multiplex PCR; in TCRdb, only in-frame clones are kept and a portion is missing. This table lists 40,000 or so clones. CDR3 length: 14 residues. CDR1 and CDR2 from the germline V gene are SEHNR and FQNEAQ (reference sequence). Trimming cost V 3 bases and J 1 base, with 10 bases left between them. Sequencing was done on a sample of PBMCs. This TCR derives from a man younger than 40 in good health and CMV-seronegative. The chain links TRBV7-9 to TRBJ2-7; unclear D gene. In DNA, the CDR3 is TGTGCCAGCAGCTTTCAGTTCTCATCCTACGAGCAGTACTTC. The encoded protein is CASSFQFSSYEQYF.